This record looks at one T cell receptor beta chain sequence and its context. The antigen is unknown. Germline V gene lookup returns CDR1 MNHEY and CDR2 SVGAGI. CDR3 length equals 13 residues. Between the trimmed V and J ends, which lost 10 bases and 2 bases, there was a span of 13 bases. Generated by immunoSEQ multiplex PCR, the TCRdb table keeps only in-frame clones and is missing some. The table has 150,000 to 200,000 clones, 85% to 90% seen once. These data belong to a study of T cell responses to AZD1222 COVID-19 vaccine. Study-level findings and limits: After the peak T cell response, and only then, were repertoires sampled. At baseline, seropositivity was found in only a handful of AZD1222 recipients.

The material sequenced was peripheral blood, taken on day 0 of MenACWY control vaccination. V gene TRBV6-5 combines with J gene TRBJ2-3; D possibly uses TRBD1 or TRBD2 (5 bases each). The clonotype was recovered from an adult in good health. For the CDR3, the DNA is TGTGCCAACCGGGACGGGTACACAGATACGCAGTATTTT. It yields the protein CANRDGYTDTQYF.